This T cell receptor beta chain derives from a study of post-analysis software for immune sequencing data. Study-wide results and limits: Roughly 5 TRBV segments occurring more often in patients than controls included TRBV5-6, TRBV5-1 and TRBV20-1. Multiple sclerosis was associated with a significant reduction in normalized Chao1 diversity relative to controls.

The CDR3 totals 12 residues. Trimming pared 8 bases from V and 8 bases from J, leaving 13 bases between. CDR1 MGHRA and CDR2 YSYEKL come from the germline V gene. For this clonotype: Its cognate antigen is unknown.

Built from TCR beta cDNA, the libraries had unique molecular identifiers in them. Some 500,000 cDNA molecules were obtained from roughly 1.1 to 9.2 million T cells. MiXCR, run by TCRdb on the PCR reads, gives a single entry per CDR3 protein. There are about half a million distinct CDR3 sequences in the sample; around 40% occur only once, and about 12% lies in the top ten. The rearrangement uses TRBV4-1 and TRBJ2-1; no clear D. The sample was blood. The source of this sequence is a girl between 10 and 17 years old with multiple sclerosis. The CDR3 loop is CASPYFTHEQFF. The CDR3 coding sequence is TGCGCCAGCCCCTATTTCACCCATGAGCAGTTCTTC.